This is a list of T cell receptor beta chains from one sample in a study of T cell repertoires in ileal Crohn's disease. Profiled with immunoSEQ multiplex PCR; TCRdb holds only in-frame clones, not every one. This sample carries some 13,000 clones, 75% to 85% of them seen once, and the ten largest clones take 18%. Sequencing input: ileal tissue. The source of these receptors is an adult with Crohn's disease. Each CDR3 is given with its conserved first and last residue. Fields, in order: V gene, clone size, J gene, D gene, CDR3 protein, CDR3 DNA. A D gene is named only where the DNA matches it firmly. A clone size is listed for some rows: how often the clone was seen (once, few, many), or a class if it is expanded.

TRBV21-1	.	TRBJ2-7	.	CASSKERQEIYEQYF	TGTGCCAGCAGCAAAGAGAGACAGGAGATCTACGAGCAGTACTTC
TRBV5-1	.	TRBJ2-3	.	CASSLAGGMVQDTQYF	TGCGCCAGCAGCTTGGCCGGCGGGATGGTTCAAGATACGCAGTATTTT
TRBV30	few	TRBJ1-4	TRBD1	CAWRGQDREKLFF	TGTGCCTGGAGGGGACAGGACCGTGAAAAACTGTTTTTT
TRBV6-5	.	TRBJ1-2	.	CASSSLGGIYGYTF	TGTGCCAGCAGTTCCCTTGGCGGGATCTATGGCTACACCTTC
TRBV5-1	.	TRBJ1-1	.	CASSLAGGPTEAFF	TGCGCCAGCAGCTTGGCCGGGGGGCCCACCGAAGCTTTCTTT
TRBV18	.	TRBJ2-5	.	CASSAVPWETQYF	TGTGCCAGCTCAGCGGTCCCGTGGGAGACCCAGTACTTC
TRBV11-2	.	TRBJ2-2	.	CASSPVRNTGELFF	TGTGCCAGCAGCCCCGTCAGGAACACCGGGGAGCTGTTTTTT
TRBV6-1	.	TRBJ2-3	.	CASRVWGGTDTQYF	TGTGCCAGCCGGGTGTGGGGGGGCACAGATACGCAGTATTTT
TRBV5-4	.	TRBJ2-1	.	CASRRTENEQFF	TGTGCCAGCAGGCGGACAGAAAATGAGCAGTTCTTC
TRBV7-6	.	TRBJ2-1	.	CASSSSPALAYIYNEQFF	TGTGCCAGCAGCTCTAGTCCAGCTCTAGCGTATATTTACAATGAGCAGTTCTTC
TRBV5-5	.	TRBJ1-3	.	CASSPETVWGNTIYF	TGTGCCAGCAGCCCGGAGACGGTGTGGGGAAACACCATATATTTT
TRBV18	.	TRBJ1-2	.	CASSPSFELGYTF	TGTGCCAGCTCACCATCGTTTGAACTTGGCTACACCTTC
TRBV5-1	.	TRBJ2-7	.	CASSRDPLYEQYF	TGCGCCAGCTCCAGGGATCCCCTTTACGAGCAGTACTTC
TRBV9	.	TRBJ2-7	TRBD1	CASSPKPQGAEQYF	TGTGCCAGCAGCCCTAAACCTCAGGGGGCCGAGCAGTACTTC
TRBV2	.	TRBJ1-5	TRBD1	CASSPGQGLNQPQHF	TGTGCCAGCAGTCCCGGACAGGGCCTCAATCAGCCCCAGCATTTT
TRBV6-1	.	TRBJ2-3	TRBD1	CASSEGTGGADTQYF	TGTGCCAGCAGTGAAGGGACAGGGGGCGCAGATACGCAGTATTTT
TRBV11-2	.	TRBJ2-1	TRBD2	CASSPPLAGDNEQFF	TGTGCCAGCAGCCCCCCGCTAGCGGGGGACAATGAGCAGTTCTTC
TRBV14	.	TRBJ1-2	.	CASSPGTFGYTF	TGTGCCAGCAGCCCGGGGACTTTTGGCTACACCTTC
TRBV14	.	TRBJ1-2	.	CASSQDRNYGYTF	TGTGCCAGCAGCCAAGATCGGAACTATGGCTACACCTTC
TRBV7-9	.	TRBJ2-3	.	CASSPSPGLTNTQYF	TGTGCCAGCAGCCCTAGCCCCGGACTCACGAATACGCAGTATTTT
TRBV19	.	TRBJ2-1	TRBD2	CASSISTSGVYNEQFF	TGTGCCAGTAGTATTTCGACTAGCGGGGTTTACAATGAGCAGTTCTTC
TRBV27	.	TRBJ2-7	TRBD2	CASSSQRLAGDLYEQYF	TGTGCCAGCAGTTCCCAAAGACTAGCGGGGGACCTCTACGAGCAGTACTTC
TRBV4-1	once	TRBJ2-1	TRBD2	CASSQTLAAYNEQFF	TGCGCCAGCAGCCAGACCCTAGCGGCCTACAATGAGCAGTTCTTC
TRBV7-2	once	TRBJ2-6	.	CASSSDSNVLTF	TGTGCCAGCAGCTCAGACTCCAACGTCCTGACTTTC
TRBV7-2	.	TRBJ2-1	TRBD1	CASSLIPGQGSSYNEQFF	TGTGCCAGCAGCTTAATCCCGGGACAGGGGAGCTCCTACAATGAGCAGTTCTTC
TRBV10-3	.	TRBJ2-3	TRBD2	CATRLAGARTDTQYF	TGTGCCACCCGGCTAGCGGGAGCGCGCACAGATACGCAGTATTTT
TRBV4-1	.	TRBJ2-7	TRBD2	CASSLASGRAGQYF	TGCGCCAGCAGCCTTGCCAGCGGGAGGGCCGGGCAGTACTTC
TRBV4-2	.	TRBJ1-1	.	CASSFRGNTEAFF	TGTGCCAGCAGTTTTAGAGGGAACACTGAAGCTTTCTTT
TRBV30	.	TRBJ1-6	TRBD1	CAWSPTPGRTGYNSPLHF	TGTGCCTGGAGTCCTACCCCAGGGAGGACAGGTTATAATTCACCCCTCCACTTT
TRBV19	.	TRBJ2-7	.	CASSIAGAYEQYF	TGTGCCAGTAGTATTGCCGGTGCCTACGAGCAGTACTTC
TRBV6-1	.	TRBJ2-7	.	CASSDQTQAHSPYEQYF	TGTGCCAGCAGTGACCAAACCCAGGCCCACTCGCCTTACGAGCAGTACTTC
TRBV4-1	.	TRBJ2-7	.	CASSQSPRVGEQYF	TGCGCCAGCAGCCAAAGCCCGCGCGTCGGCGAGCAGTACTTC
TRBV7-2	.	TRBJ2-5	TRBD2	CASSPDLRGGGTQYF	TGTGCCAGCAGCCCGGACTTGCGGGGGGGAGGGACCCAGTACTTC
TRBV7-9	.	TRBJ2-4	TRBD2	CASSLVGRGGKNIQYF	TGTGCCAGCAGCTTAGTAGGGCGGGGGGGCAAAAACATTCAGTACTTC
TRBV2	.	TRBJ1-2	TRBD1	CASRGQGSSGGYTF	TGTGCCAGCAGGGGACAGGGGTCCTCCGGTGGCTACACCTTC
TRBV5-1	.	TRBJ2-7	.	CASSLEVAALYEQYF	TGCGCCAGCAGCTTGGAAGTCGCGGCGTTATACGAGCAGTACTTC
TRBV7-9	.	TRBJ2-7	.	CASSSRFLGEQYF	TGTGCCAGCAGCTCGAGGTTTTTGGGCGAGCAGTACTTC
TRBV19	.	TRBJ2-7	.	CASSIALSYEQYF	TGTGCCAGTAGTATAGCACTCTCCTACGAGCAGTACTTC
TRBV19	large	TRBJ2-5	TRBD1	CASSPFTGAGETQYF	TGTGCCAGTAGCCCTTTTACAGGGGCTGGGGAGACCCAGTACTTC
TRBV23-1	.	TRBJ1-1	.	CASSPLPLGLDTEAFF	TGCGCCAGCAGTCCACTCCCACTGGGGCTTGACACTGAAGCTTTCTTT
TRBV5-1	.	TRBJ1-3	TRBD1	CASSMTGGNTIYF	TGCGCCAGCAGCATGACAGGGGGAAACACCATATATTTT
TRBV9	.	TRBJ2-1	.	CASSPNILGYNEQFF	TGTGCCAGCAGCCCTAATATCCTCGGGTACAATGAGCAGTTCTTC
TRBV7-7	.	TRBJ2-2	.	CASSLEGGRKNTGELFF	TGTGCCAGCAGCTTAGAGGGAGGACGGAAGAACACCGGGGAGCTGTTTTTT
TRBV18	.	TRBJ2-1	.	CASSPTINEQFF	TGTGCCAGCTCACCAACTATCAATGAGCAGTTCTTC
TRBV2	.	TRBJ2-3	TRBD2	CASGTGTKPTDTQYF	TGTGCCAGCGGGACCGGGACTAAGCCCACAGATACGCAGTATTTT
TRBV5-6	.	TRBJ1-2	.	CASSLGPAGVTNYGYTF	TGTGCCAGCAGCTTGGGCCCCGCAGGGGTCACGAACTATGGCTACACCTTC
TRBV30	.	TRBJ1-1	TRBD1	CAWSDRGTEAFF	TGTGCCTGGAGTGACAGGGGAACTGAAGCTTTCTTT
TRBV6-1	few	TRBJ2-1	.	CASNRGGDYYNEQFF	TGTGCCAGCAATCGAGGGGGAGACTACTACAATGAGCAGTTCTTC
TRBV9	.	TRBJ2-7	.	CASSPGDFTYEQYF	TGTGCCAGCAGCCCCGGGGACTTTACCTACGAGCAGTACTTC
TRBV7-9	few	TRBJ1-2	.	CASSFFSGSVRDNYGYTF	TGTGCCAGCAGCTTTTTTTCCGGTTCAGTGAGGGATAACTATGGCTACACCTTC
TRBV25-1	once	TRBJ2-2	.	CASLFPLTGELFF	TGTGCCAGCCTTTTCCCACTTACCGGGGAGCTGTTTTTT
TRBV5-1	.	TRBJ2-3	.	CASREDASTTVDTQYF	TGCGCCAGCAGGGAGGACGCCTCGACGACGGTAGATACGCAGTATTTT
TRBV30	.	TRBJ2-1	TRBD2	CAWSDILAGRDEQFF	TGTGCCTGGAGCGACATTCTAGCGGGAAGGGATGAGCAGTTCTTC
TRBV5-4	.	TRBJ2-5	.	CASSLPKETQYF	TGTGCCAGCAGCCTACCCAAAGAGACCCAGTACTTC
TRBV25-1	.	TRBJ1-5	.	CASSAGQINQPQHF	TGTGCCAGCAGCGCCGGACAGATTAATCAGCCCCAGCATTTT
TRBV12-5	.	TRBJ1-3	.	CASGPGTGNTIYF	TGTGCTAGTGGGCCCGGGACTGGAAACACCATATATTTT
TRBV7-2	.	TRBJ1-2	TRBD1	CASSSRTGGGYTF	TGTGCCAGCAGCTCCCGGACAGGGGGTGGCTACACCTTC
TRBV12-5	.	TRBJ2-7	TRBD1	CASGFDRGGYEQYF	TGTGCTAGTGGTTTTGACAGGGGTGGGTACGAGCAGTACTTC
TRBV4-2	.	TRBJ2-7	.	CASSQGSGAYEQYF	TGTGCCAGCAGCCAAGGTTCGGGAGCCTACGAGCAGTACTTC
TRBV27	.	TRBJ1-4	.	CASSLGVATNEKLFF	TGTGCCAGCAGTTTGGGAGTTGCAACTAATGAAAAACTGTTTTTT